The present T cell receptor (beta chain) was sequenced within a study of blood T cell repertoires in COVID-19. Study at large: Acute and convalescent COVID-19 samples came from the United States, Italy and Spain. Sample material is recorded as cDNA or gDNA derived from T cells, B-cell-depleted T cells, or PBMCs.

This CDR3 has 18 residues. CDR1 is KGHSH, CDR2 LQKENI, per germline. V shed 4 bases, J shed 0 bases, and the junction held 12 bases outside the gene matches. As processed by the authors: Reference gene primer amplification gave nucleated cell count estimates. The data were produced by immunoSEQ multiplex PCR, yet TCRdb's version contains in-frame clones alone and is incomplete. V, J and clone size were drawn from that table, and D and trimming were deduced from the DNA. The profile shows about 140,000 clones, over 75% of them singletons. The sequenced sample was peripheral blood. The sequence was obtained from a man in his fifties with acute or convalescent COVID-19. The chain employs TRBV18 and TRBJ2-3, with 8 bases that match TRBD2. The DNA for the CDR3 is TGTGCCAGCTCACGAACGGGGGGGTCGACTTATAGCACAGATACGCAGTATTTT. It is translated as CASSRTGGSTYSTDTQYF.